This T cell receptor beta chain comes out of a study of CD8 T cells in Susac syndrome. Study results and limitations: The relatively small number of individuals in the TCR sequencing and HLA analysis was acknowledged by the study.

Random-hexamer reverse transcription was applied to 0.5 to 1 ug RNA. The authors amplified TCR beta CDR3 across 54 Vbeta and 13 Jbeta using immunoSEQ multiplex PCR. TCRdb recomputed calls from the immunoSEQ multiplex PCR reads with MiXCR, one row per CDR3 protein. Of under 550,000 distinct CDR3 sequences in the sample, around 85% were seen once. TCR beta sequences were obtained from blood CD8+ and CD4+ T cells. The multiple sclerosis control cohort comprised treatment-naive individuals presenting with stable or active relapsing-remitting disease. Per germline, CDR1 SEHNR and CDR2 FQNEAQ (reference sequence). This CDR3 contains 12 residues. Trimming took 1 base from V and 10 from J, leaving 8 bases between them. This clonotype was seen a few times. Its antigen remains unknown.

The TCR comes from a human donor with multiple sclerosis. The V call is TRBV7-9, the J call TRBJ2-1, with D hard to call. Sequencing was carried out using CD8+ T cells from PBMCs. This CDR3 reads CASSLGLLEQFF. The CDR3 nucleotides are TGTGCCAGCAGCTTAGGCCTGTTAGAGCAGTTCTTC.